These 32 T cell receptor beta chains originate from one sample sequenced in a study. TCRdb redid the calling of the RT-PCR reads with MiXCR, one entry per CDR3 protein. The sample holds about 680,000 distinct CDR3 sequences, 14% seen once. Sequencing used memory CD4+ T cells from blood. The receptor source for this set is a female donor in good health, serving as a healthy control.

This chain links TRBV28 with TRBJ2-7; D perhaps matches TRBD2 (6 bases). Trimming took off 7 bases at V and 5 bases at J, with 18 bases between the two ends. This CDR3 is 14 amino acids long. Germline lookup yields CDR1 MDHEN and CDR2 SYDVKM. The CDR3 is CASTLGGVLNEQYF. The CDR3 DNA reads TGTGCCAGCACCCTTGGAGGGGTTCTTAACGAGCAGTACTTC.

On this clonotype: Its ends do not fully match the called genes, so a read error is possible. The V call is TRBV2, the J call TRBJ1-5; 7 bases are a match to TRBD1. Germline CDR1 SNHLY, CDR2 FYNNEI. This CDR3 contains 15 residues. The CDR3 DNA reads TGTCCCAGCAGCGCCGACAGGGTGACAAATCAGCCCCAGCATTTT. This gives the protein CPSSADRVTNQPQHF.

V is TRBV5-1 and J is TRBJ1-3, with unresolved D. The germline CDR1 and CDR2 sequences are SGHRS and YFSETQ. The CDR3 is 13 amino acids. V lost 4 bases, J lost 4 bases, and 9 bases lay in between. CDR3 sequence reads: CASSEFGGNTIYF. The CDR3 nucleotides are TGCGCCAGCAGCGAGTTTGGCGGAAACACCATATATTTT. The whole variable domain, filled in from reference TRBV5-1 and TRBJ1-3, reads KAGVTQTPRYLIKTRGQQVTLSCSPISGHRSVSWYQQTPGQGLQFLFEYFSETQRNKGNFPGRFSGRQFSNSRSEMNVSTLELGDSALYLCASSEFGGNTIYFGEGSWLTVV.

The CDR3 region is CASSLEVYGTWSNYGYTF. Written as DNA, the CDR3 is TGTGCCAGCAGCTTGGAAGTTTACGGGACGTGGTCGAACTATGGCTACACCTTC. The V gene is TRBV5-5, the J gene TRBJ1-2; tentatively, D is TRBD1 (5 bases). The germline V gene encodes CDR1 SGHKS and CDR2 YYEKEE (reference sequence). The CDR3 is made up of 18 amino acids. The V gene lost 0 bases and the J gene lost 2 bases, with 20 bases spanning the gap.

This chain connects TRBV5-6 to TRBJ1-5, with 8 bases fitting TRBD1. The germline V gene has CDR1 SGHDT and CDR2 YYEEEE. After removal of 0 bases from V and 7 bases from J, the junction contained 6 bases not matched to a gene. This CDR3 contains 15 residues. This CDR3 reads CASSLADRVDQPQHF. CDR3 bases: TGTGCCAGCAGCTTGGCGGACAGGGTAGACCAGCCCCAGCATTTT.

This rearrangement joins TRBV12-5 to TRBJ2-1; 10 bases agree with TRBD1. This CDR3 has 15 amino acids. Trimming removed 7 bases from V and 8 bases from J; junction bases left unmatched: 11. Germline CDR1 and CDR2: LGHNT and FRNRAP. The CDR3 bases are TGTGCTAGTGTAGGGGGGACAGGGGCTTTTGATGAGCAGTTCTTC. Amino acid sequence: CASVGGTGAFDEQFF.

This clonotype was seen more than once but under ten times. The chain has TRBV7-8 and TRBJ2-7, with a weak D call TRBD2 (6 bases). The V end lost 0 bases, the J end lost 2 bases, and 8 bases lay between the germline ends. Germline V lookup: CDR1 SGHVS, CDR2 FQNEAQ. The CDR3 consists of 14 residues. The DNA of the CDR3 is TGTGCCAGCAGCTTAGCGGAGGGCGCCTACGAGCAGTACTTC. This codes for CASSLAEGAYEQYF.

This clonotype has more than one count but fewer than ten. The rearrangement links TRBV24-1 to TRBJ2-3, with unresolved D. This CDR3 is built from 12 residues. The V gene lost 6 bases and the J gene lost 2 bases, with 5 bases spanning the gap. Per germline, CDR1 KGHDR and CDR2 SFDVKD. The CDR3 protein is CATSSNTDTQYF. CDR3 nucleotide sequence: TGTGCCACCAGTTCGAACACAGATACGCAGTATTTT.

The rearrangement links TRBV4-1 to TRBJ2-2; D unresolved. There are 16 residues in the CDR3. Germline V gene lookup returns CDR1 MGHRA and CDR2 YSYEKL. V was shortened by 1 base and J by 4 bases, with 13 bases between the two germline ends. CDR3: CASSQVPPKSTGELFF. As DNA, the CDR3 is TGCGCCAGCAGCCAAGTTCCCCCAAAGTCCACCGGGGAGCTGTTTTTT.

This clonotype was picked up many times. This chain uses TRBV5-6 with TRBJ2-2, with unresolved D. Trimming removed 1 base from V and 7 bases from J, with 5 bases in between. Germline V gene data show CDR1 as SGHDT and CDR2 as YYEEEE. This CDR3 has 12 amino acids. CDR3 bases: TGTGCCAGCAGCTTGCCCGTCGGGGAGCTGTTTTTT. Its protein product is CASSLPVGELFF.

The V gene is TRBV7-2, the J gene TRBJ1-1; maybe TRBD1 (6 bases). Germline assignment: CDR1 SGHTA and CDR2 FQGNSA. The CDR3 is 16 amino acids. V was shortened by 0 bases and J by 4 bases, with 15 bases between the two germline ends. CDR3 sequence (DNA): TGTGCCAGCAGCTTAGCGCTTAATCGGGGGGCCACTGAAGCTTTCTTT. The encoded protein is CASSLALNRGATEAFF.

This clonotype was counted only a few times. The gene calls are TRBV6-4 and TRBJ2-3, with TRBD2 matching 10 bases. This CDR3 has 17 amino acids. In germline, CDR1 is MRHNA, CDR2 SNTAGT. The junction had 9 bases not matched to a gene; V was cut back by 6 bases and J by 0 bases. The CDR3 nucleotides are TGTGCCAGCAGCCGAGCCCCTAGCGGGGGAAGCACAGATACGCAGTATTTT. Translation: CASSRAPSGGSTDTQYF.

This clonotype was counted between two and nine times. This chain uses TRBV28 with TRBJ2-3; 8 bases are shared with TRBD1. The CDR3 sequence is 16 residues long. CDR1 is MDHEN and CDR2 is SYDVKM in the germline V gene. V lost 8 bases and J lost 5; bases outside the gene matches: 15. The CDR3 sequence is CASRELGRTGIDTQYF. The DNA of the CDR3 is TGTGCCAGCCGCGAGTTGGGGAGGACAGGGATAGATACGCAGTATTTT. Drawing the rest from reference TRBV28 and TRBJ2-3, the complete variable domain is DVKVTQSSRYLVKRTGEKVFLECVQDMDHENMFWYRQDPGLGLRLIYFSYDVKMKEKGDIPEGYSVSREKKERFSLILESASTNQTSMYLCASRELGRTGIDTQYFGPGTRLTVL.

The chain joins TRBV20-1 to TRBJ2-3; 11 nucleotides agree with TRBD2. This CDR3 spans 15 amino acids. CDR1 and CDR2 (germline): DFQATT, SNEGSKA (reference sequence). The CDR3 loop is CSGVSGGAFEDTQYF. The CDR3 nucleotides are TGCAGCGGGGTTAGCGGGGGGGCCTTTGAAGATACGCAGTATTTT.

DNA for the CDR3: TGCGCCAGCAGCCCCACTAGCGACGCCGGGGAGCTGTTTTTT. Protein: CASSPTSDAGELFF. This chain links TRBV5-1 with TRBJ2-2; TRBD2 matches 7 bases. Germline V gene sequence: CDR1 SGHRS, CDR2 YFSETQ. Trimming at V came to 4 bases and at J to 6 bases, leaving 6 bases not matched to a gene. This CDR3 is 14 amino acids long.

The rearrangement uses TRBV6-1 and TRBJ1-1; the D is unclear. Germline V lookup: CDR1 MNHNS, CDR2 SASEGT. Trimming took off 2 bases at V and 5 bases at J, with 12 bases between the two ends. The CDR3 contains 14 residues. The DNA of the CDR3 is TGTGCCAGCAGTGAATTGGGTGAGCCGACTGAAGCTTTCTTT. This gives the protein CASSELGEPTEAFF.

The V gene is TRBV29-1, the J gene TRBJ1-4; D may be TRBD1 (6 bases). The ends were cut back, 3 bases at V and 2 bases at J, with 13 bases in the middle. Germline values: CDR1 SQVTM, CDR2 ANQGSEA. This CDR3 region has 15 residues. The CDR3 protein is CSVDGGLGTNEKLFF. The DNA of the CDR3 is TGCAGCGTTGATGGGGGGCTCGGGACTAATGAAAAACTGTTTTTT.

The rearrangement links TRBV20-1 to TRBJ1-2; D is unclear. Per the germline V gene, CDR1 is DFQATT and CDR2 is SNEGSKA (reference sequence). The CDR3 totals 13 residues. CDR3 nucleotides: TGCCGGAGCGATGGTACCTCTATCTATGGCTACACCTTC. This encodes CRSDGTSIYGYTF.

The chain recombines TRBV7-2 with TRBJ1-1; D call uncertain. Germline CDR1 SGHTA, CDR2 FQGNSA. CDR3 size: 15 residues. The V gene lost 2 bases and the J gene lost 1 base, with 11 bases spanning the gap. CDR3 region: CASSLFGLANTEAFF. The CDR3 bases are TGTGCCAGCAGCTTATTTGGCCTGGCGAACACTGAAGCTTTCTTT. Full variable domain (remainder filled in from reference TRBV7-2 and TRBJ1-1): GAGVSQSPSNKVTEKGKDVELRCDPISGHTALYWYRQSLGQGLEFLIYFQGNSAPDKSGLPSDRFSAERTGGSVSTLTIQRTQQEDSAVYLCASSLFGLANTEAFFGQGTRLTVV.

The V and J genes are TRBV20-1 and TRBJ1-1; 7 nucleotides agree with TRBD1. Germline CDR1 is DFQATT and CDR2 is SNEGSKA (reference sequence). CDR3 length: 12 amino acids. With V trimmed by 5 bases and J by 4 bases, 4 bases remained unmatched. The CDR3 DNA sequence: TGCAGTGCTTATGACAGGGCCACTGAAGCTTTCTTT. It encodes CSAYDRATEAFF.

This clonotype occurred many times. The V call is TRBV6-6, the J call TRBJ2-7; the D is unclear. Trimming removed 5 bases from V and 0 bases from J, with 8 bases in between. Germline V lookup: CDR1 MNHNY, CDR2 SVGAGI (reference sequence). The CDR3 contains 13 residues. CDR3 sequence (DNA): TGTGCCAGCAGTCCCCTCAGCTCCTACGAGCAGTACTTC. It specifies CASSPLSSYEQYF.

This rearrangement joins TRBV5-1 to TRBJ1-4, with a weak D call TRBD1 (6 bases). The CDR3 runs to 14 residues. V was clipped by 4 bases and J by 8 bases, with 15 bases between them. Germline V CDR1 and CDR2: SGHRS, YFSETQ. The CDR3 bases are TGCGCCAGCAGCCCACCGGACGGGGGCGAAAAACTGTTTTTT. Protein sequence: CASSPPDGGEKLFF.

The sample holds a few counts of this clonotype. The chain uses TRBV6-5 and TRBJ1-4; no definite D call. The CDR3 is 18 residues long. V gave up 3 bases and J gave up 8 bases, with 25 bases separating them. Germline assignment: CDR1 MNHEY and CDR2 SVGAGI. CDR3: CASSYSSRLSGDMEKLFF. In DNA form, the CDR3 reads TGTGCCAGCAGTTATAGTTCAAGGTTGAGTGGGGATATGGAAAAACTGTTTTTT.

This clonotype appeared a few times. The CDR3 loop reads CASSEGLASETQYF. CDR3 nucleotides: TGCGCCAGCAGCGAGGGACTAGCGTCTGAGACCCAGTACTTC. The J gene is TRBJ2-5, the V gene TRBV5-1; 10 nucleotides line up with TRBD2. Germline-derived CDR1 and CDR2 are SGHRS and YFSETQ. The length of the CDR3 is 14 residues. Trimming removed 4 bases from V and 5 bases from J; junction bases left unmatched: 5.

This clonotype occurred a few times. The chain has TRBV27 and TRBJ2-7, with 12 positions matching TRBD1. CDR3 size: 16 residues. Germline CDR1 and CDR2: MNHEY and SMNVEV (reference sequence). V lost 4 bases, J lost 7 bases, and 11 bases stayed unmatched. CDR3 sequence (DNA): TGTGCCAGCAGTTCCCCCCCGGGACAGGGGGCAGGGGAGCAGTACTTC. It specifies CASSSPPGQGAGEQYF.

The rearrangement joins TRBV12-3 or TRBV12-4 to TRBJ1-1, with TRBD1 identical over 8 bases. CDR3 length: 13 residues. Trimming took 6 bases from V and 10 from J; bases not matched to a gene: 10. In nucleotides, the CDR3 is TGTGCCAGCAGCGATCAGGGGGCGCGGGGAGCTTTCTTT. It yields the protein CASSDQGARGAFF.

This clonotype was counted a few times. This chain connects TRBV12-3 or TRBV12-4 to TRBJ1-1, with TRBD1 identical over 8 bases. The V segment lost 6 bases and the J segment 3 bases; nucleotides outside the gene matches: 9. The CDR3 loop spans 15 amino acids. DNA for the CDR3: TGTGCCAGCAGCCGCCACGGACAGGGTGACACTGAAGCTTTCTTT. Encoded protein: CASSRHGQGDTEAFF.

In this sample, this clonotype turned up a few times. Here the CDR3 reads CASSISGIGNEQYF. The DNA for the CDR3 is TGTGCCAGTAGTATATCGGGAATTGGCAACGAGCAGTACTTC. The rearrangement links TRBV19 to TRBJ2-7, with D tentatively TRBD2 (5 bases). Germline V CDR1 and CDR2: LNHDA, SQIVND (reference sequence). The CDR3 runs 14 residues. Trimming pared 2 bases from V and 5 bases from J, leaving 13 bases between.

This clonotype was counted ten times or more. V usage is TRBV6-1 and J usage is TRBJ2-7, with D perhaps matching TRBD1 (5 bases). Germline-derived CDR1 and CDR2 are MNHNS and SASEGT. The CDR3 length is 14 residues. Trimming took 4 bases from V and 2 from J, leaving 12 bases between them. Here the CDR3 reads CASSVSQGTYEQYF. CDR3 nucleotides: TGTGCCAGCAGTGTGTCTCAGGGTACCTACGAGCAGTACTTC.

V usage is TRBV24-1 and J usage is TRBJ1-5, with 8 bases lining up with TRBD1. CDR3 length: 13 residues. Germline loops: CDR1 KGHDR, CDR2 SFDVKD. V was pared by 5 bases and J by 6 bases, with 2 bases of the junction left unmatched. CDR3 sequence: CATSGGQGQPQHF. CDR3 DNA: TGTGCCACCAGTGGAGGACAGGGTCAGCCCCAGCATTTT.

This clonotype was seen more than once but under ten times. J is TRBJ1-5 and V is TRBV18; 11 bases agree with TRBD1. V lost 2 bases, J lost 1 base, and 10 bases stayed unmatched. The CDR3 is 19 amino acids. CDR1 is KGHSH, CDR2 LQKENI, per germline. The CDR3 spells CASSPIAGTGGGSNQPQHF. The CDR3 bases are TGTGCCAGCTCACCAATTGCCGGGACAGGGGGGGGGAGCAATCAGCCCCAGCATTTT.

The table lists this clonotype with a few counts. In nucleotides, the CDR3 is TGCGCCAGCAGCTCGGGCTGGACTAGCGGCACAGATACGCAGTATTTT. Translation: CASSSGWTSGTDTQYF. This chain links TRBV5-1 with TRBJ2-3; 9 bases agree with TRBD2. V was pared by 3 bases and J by 1 base, with 6 bases of the junction left unmatched. From germline, CDR1 is SGHRS and CDR2 YFSETQ. CDR3 length: 16 amino acids. Full variable domain (rest looked up from reference TRBV5-1 and TRBJ2-3): KAGVTQTPRYLIKTRGQQVTLSCSPISGHRSVSWYQQTPGQGLQFLFEYFSETQRNKGNFPGRFSGRQFSNSRSEMNVSTLELGDSALYLCASSSGWTSGTDTQYFGPGTRLTVL.